A single sample gave rise to the 21 T cell receptor beta chains below, sequenced in a study of Ad26.COV2.S vaccination and SARS-CoV-2 variants. Treatment given: 19 received Ad26.COV2.S at low or high dose, single or two shots; several received placebo; per-sample allocation not given. Samples were taken on day 63 after the first vaccine or placebo injection. Clones were sequenced by immunoSEQ multiplex PCR, and TCRdb holds only the in-frame ones, with some missing. The repertoire includes a few hundred thousand clones, approximately 90% of them detected once, and 3.6% sits in the top ten. The sample here was peripheral blood, taken in a trial of Ad26.COV2.S vaccine versus placebo. These receptor sequences come from a person aged 18 to 65 who received the Ad26.COV2.S COVID-19 vaccine or a placebo.

V and J are TRBV28 and TRBJ2-7; the D call may be TRBD1 or TRBD2 (6 bases each). This CDR3 is 12 amino acids long. CDR1 is MDHEN, CDR2 SYDVKM, per germline. The V end lost 6 bases, the J end lost 3 bases, and 9 bases lay between the germline ends. CDR3 nucleotides: TGTGCCAGCAGCGGGGGCCTCTACGAGCAGTACTTC. Translation gives CASSGGLYEQYF.

In this sample, this clone turned up a few times. This chain's CDR3 is CASSLGPGDITMRYTF. The DNA for the CDR3 is TGCGCCAGCAGCTTGGGCCCAGGGGACATAACTATGCGGTACACCTTC. The rearrangement joins TRBV5-1 to TRBJ1-2, with D perhaps matching TRBD1 (6 bases). CDR3 length equals 16 residues. Between the trimmed V and J ends, which lost 0 bases and 11 bases, there was a span of 23 bases. CDR1 is SGHRS, CDR2 YFSETQ, per germline.

The chain employs TRBV28 and TRBJ2-3; TRBD1 matches 7 bases. The germline CDR1 and CDR2 sequences are MDHEN and SYDVKM. Germline trimming cut 3 bases from V and 2 bases from J; bases unmatched to any gene: 8. This CDR3 region has 16 residues. CDR3 in DNA: TGTGCCAGCAGTTTCTTAGGGGGCGCGGACACAGATACGCAGTATTTT. Its protein is CASSFLGGADTDTQYF. Full variable domain (remainder filled in from reference TRBV28 and TRBJ2-3): DVKVTQSSRYLVKRTGEKVFLECVQDMDHENMFWYRQDPGLGLRLIYFSYDVKMKEKGDIPEGYSVSREKKERFSLILESASTNQTSMYLCASSFLGGADTDTQYFGPGTRLTVL.

V and J are TRBV7-3 and TRBJ2-7, with unresolved D. This CDR3 spans 15 amino acids. Germline V CDR1 and CDR2: SGHTA, FQGTGA. V lost 1 base and J 0 bases, leaving 10 bases between the germline ends. The CDR3 spells CASSLIPLSSYEQYF. In DNA form, the CDR3 reads TGTGCCAGCAGCTTAATACCGCTGAGCTCCTACGAGCAGTACTTC.

The chain couples TRBV6-2 or TRBV6-3 to TRBJ2-7; D perhaps matches TRBD1 (7 bases). The V gene's germline CDR1 is MNHEY and CDR2 SVGEGT. Trimming removed 5 bases at V and 6 bases at J, with 14 bases between. This CDR3 contains 13 residues. CDR3: CASSIRQGGEQYF. In nucleotides, the CDR3 is TGTGCCAGCAGTATCCGACAGGGAGGCGAGCAGTACTTC.

The rearrangement joins TRBV24-1 to TRBJ2-2; tentatively, D is TRBD2 (6 bases). Germline V gene sequence: CDR1 KGHDR, CDR2 SFDVKD. This CDR3 comprises 17 residues. V lost 9 bases to trimming and J lost 3 bases, with 22 bases between them. CDR3 amino acids: CATLATQTRDYTGELFF. The CDR3 DNA follows: TGTGCCACCTTGGCAACTCAAACACGGGACTACACCGGGGAGCTGTTTTTT.

This chain joins TRBV28 and TRBJ2-7; D perhaps matches TRBD1 (5 bases). Germline assignment: CDR1 MDHEN and CDR2 SYDVKM. CDR3 size: 15 residues. The ends were cut back, 3 bases at V and 2 bases at J, with 14 bases in the middle. The DNA of the CDR3 is TGTGCCAGCAGTTTTGGTGGGGCAGACGCCTACGAGCAGTACTTC. Translation gives CASSFGGADAYEQYF.

The gene calls are TRBV29-1 and TRBJ1-2; 7 nucleotides line up with TRBD1. The CDR3 covers 15 residues. Germline V CDR1 and CDR2: SQVTM, ANQGSEA. Trimming cost V 0 bases and J 6 bases; bases outside gene matches: 10. The CDR3 DNA reads as TGCAGCGTTGAAGATCACAGGGGAGGACGGGATGGCTACACCTTC. Residues: CSVEDHRGGRDGYTF.

In its sample, this clone was seen a few times. V usage is TRBV18 and J usage is TRBJ1-6, with TRBD1 identical over 7 bases. The CDR3 is made up of 16 amino acids. Germline V CDR1 and CDR2: KGHSH, LQKENI. Germline trimming cut 2 bases from V and 9 bases from J; bases unmatched to any gene: 10. As DNA, the CDR3 is TGTGCCAGCTCACCAAACCGGGACAGTGTCGGTTCACCCCTCCACTTT. This encodes CASSPNRDSVGSPLHF.

The CDR3 coding sequence is TGTGCCTGGAGTGTACCCCGGGACAGGGCCAACGAGCAGTACTTC. As protein: CAWSVPRDRANEQYF. The J gene is TRBJ2-7, the V gene TRBV30; TRBD1 aligns across 9 bases. With 0 bases clipped from V and 5 bases from J, the junction kept 8 bases outside the gene matches. The CDR3 length is 15 residues. Germline CDR1 is GTSNPN and CDR2 is SVGIG (reference sequence). The full variable domain, completed using reference TRBV30 and TRBJ2-7, is SQTIHQWPATLVQPVGSPLSLECTVEGTSNPNLYWYRQAAGRGLQLLFYSVGIGQISSEVPQNLSASRPQDRQFILSSKKLLLSDSGFYLCAWSVPRDRANEQYFGPGTRLTVT.

The J gene is TRBJ2-6, the V gene TRBV19; perhaps TRBD1 as D (5 bases). V lost 7 bases and J 0 bases, leaving 13 bases between the germline ends. This CDR3 contains 16 residues. Germline CDR1 is LNHDA and CDR2 is SQIVND (reference sequence). The CDR3 spells CASTTRASSGANVLTF. CDR3 sequence (DNA): TGTGCCAGTACGACCAGGGCAAGCTCTGGGGCCAACGTCCTGACTTTC. Filled out from reference TRBV19 and TRBJ2-6, the complete variable domain reads DGGITQSPKYLFRKEGQNVTLSCEQNLNHDAMYWYRQDPGQGLRLIYYSQIVNDFQKGDIAEGYSVSREKKESFPLTVTSAQKNPTAFYLCASTTRASSGANVLTFGAGSRLTVL.

The rearrangement links TRBV6-2 or TRBV6-3 to TRBJ1-4, with 12 bases aligning to TRBD1. Germline CDR1 and CDR2: MNHEY and SVGEGT. Trimming removed 4 bases from V and 3 bases from J; junction bases left unmatched: 9. The CDR3 runs to 18 residues. For the CDR3, the DNA is TGTGCCAGCAGTTTCCCTCCGGGACAGGGGGCGGCTAATGAAAAACTGTTTTTT. Amino acid sequence: CASSFPPGQGAANEKLFF.

The chain uses TRBV29-1 and TRBJ1-1; 9 positions agree with TRBD1. CDR3 size: 15 residues. Germline V gene data show CDR1 as SQVTM and CDR2 as ANQGSEA. The V and J ends lost 0 bases and 4 bases, in that order; junction bases with no gene match: 6. The DNA of the CDR3 is TGCAGCGTTGAAGAAACAGGGGGCAAGGGCACTGAAGCTTTCTTT. Amino acids: CSVEETGGKGTEAFF.

V usage is TRBV11-2 and J usage is TRBJ2-7; tentatively, D is TRBD1 (5 bases). From germline, CDR1 is SGHAT and CDR2 FQNNGV. V was pared by 1 base and J by 6 bases, with 13 bases between. The CDR3 sequence is 14 residues long. The CDR3 DNA is TGTGCCAGCAGCTTAGGACAGATCTTAGGCGAGCAGTACTTC. It codes for CASSLGQILGEQYF. Variable domain in full (rest from reference TRBV11-2 and TRBJ2-7): EAGVAQSPRYKIIEKRQSVAFWCNPISGHATLYWYQQILGQGPKLLIQFQNNGVVDDSQLPKDRFSAERLKGVDSTLKIQPAKLEDSAVYLCASSLGQILGEQYFGPGTRLTVT.

The rearrangement links TRBV5-1 to TRBJ2-1; 12 nucleotides match TRBD1. The CDR3 extends over 17 amino acids. The germline CDR1 and CDR2 sequences are SGHRS and YFSETQ. The J segment lost 8 bases and the V segment lost 0 bases, leaving 9 bases of the junction unmatched. The CDR3 nucleotides are TGCGCCAGCAGCTTGGCCGGGACAGGGGGCGACTTTCATGAGCAGTTCTTC. It specifies CASSLAGTGGDFHEQFF.

The chain employs TRBV6-1 and TRBJ1-1; D not resolved. Trimming removed 0 bases at V and 1 base at J, with 6 bases between. Germline V gives CDR1 MNHNS, CDR2 SASEGT. The CDR3 is 14 residues long. CDR3 DNA: TGTGCCAGCAGTGAAGCGGTAGAGAACACTGAAGCTTTCTTT. Residues: CASSEAVENTEAFF.

This chain joins TRBV19 and TRBJ1-5; D remains unclear. V lost 8 bases to trimming and J lost 1 base, with 15 bases between them. Germline V gene sequence: CDR1 LNHDA, CDR2 SQIVND (reference sequence). This CDR3 comprises 15 residues. The DNA for the CDR3 is TGTGCCAGTTCCCCCGGTAAGAGGAGCAATCAGCCCCAGCATTTT. This translates into CASSPGKRSNQPQHF.

The CDR3 loop is CASSRDISNQPQHF. CDR3 coding DNA: TGTGCCAGCAGTCGGGACATTAGCAATCAGCCCCAGCATTTT. This chain uses TRBV6-5 with TRBJ1-5; TRBD1 is a possible D gene (6 bases). Germline V gene lookup returns CDR1 MNHEY and CDR2 SVGAGI. The CDR3 sequence is 14 residues long. V was clipped by 5 bases and J by 0 bases, with 8 bases between them.

The chain recombines TRBV3-1 (or the pseudogene TRBV3-2) with TRBJ1-2; D unclear. The V gene's germline CDR1 is LGHDT and CDR2 YNNKEL (reference sequence). The CDR3 covers 15 residues. Trimming cost V 1 base and J 5 bases, with 14 bases left between them. CDR3 region: CASSQARTADYGYTF. CDR3 coding DNA: TGTGCCAGCAGCCAAGCTAGGACCGCAGATTATGGCTACACCTTC.

This chain links TRBV4-1 with TRBJ1-1; D is ambiguous. This CDR3 comprises 13 residues. V was cut by 0 bases and J by 7 bases, with 9 bases left in between. The V gene's germline CDR1 is MGHRA and CDR2 YSYEKL. The CDR3 DNA follows: TGCGCCAGCAGCCAAGATTACTTCCTTGAAGCTTTCTTT. This encodes CASSQDYFLEAFF.

The rearrangement joins TRBV7-9 to TRBJ2-1; 7 positions match TRBD1. This CDR3 region has 16 residues. CDR1 is SEHNR, CDR2 FQNEAQ, per germline (reference sequence). With V trimmed by 5 bases and J by 7 bases, 14 bases remained unmatched. CDR3 DNA sequence: TGTGCCAGCAGCCCGAGAGTAGGGGGCCAGTCAAATGAGCAGTTCTTC. It translates to CASSPRVGGQSNEQFF. The entire variable domain, with the rest obtained from reference TRBV7-9 and TRBJ2-1, is as follows: DTGVSQNPRHKITKRGQNVTFRCDPISEHNRLYWYRQTLGQGPEFLTYFQNEAQLEKSRLLSDRFSAERPKGSFSTLEIQRTEQGDSAMYLCASSPRVGGQSNEQFFGPGTRLTVL.